Listed below are T cell receptor beta chains from one sample, sequenced in a study of T cells after yellow fever vaccination. In TCRdb, the 5' RACE reads were re-called with MiXCR into one record per CDR3 protein. This table has some 350,000 distinct CDR3 sequences, around 4.1% appearing once. The sequencing used PBMCs, collected 5 days after the yellow fever booster vaccination. The receptor source for this set is a man aged 18 to 29 who received the YFV17D yellow fever vaccine. The CDR3 runs from the conserved cysteine through the conserved F or W. Size is stated for part of the rows, as once, few or many counts, or as a class when the clone is expanded.

clone size: -; V gene: TRBV5-1; CDR3 protein: CASSPPVGGREHREQFF
clone size: few; V gene: TRBV5-1; CDR3 protein: CARRRAEGSTDTQYF
clone size: many; V gene: TRBV20-1; CDR3 protein: CSASDTGFYNEQFF
clone size: -; V gene: TRBV19; CDR3 protein: CASRDLLNQPQHF
clone size: few; V gene: TRBV4-3; CDR3 protein: CASSQAGATNTGELFF
clone size: few; V gene: TRBV20-1; CDR3 protein: CSARGRLEQYF
clone size: few; V gene: TRBV4-2; CDR3 protein: CASSQGSWGGEQYF
clone size: many; V gene: TRBV9; CDR3 protein: CASSVSGPPGTQYF
clone size: many; V gene: TRBV7-9; CDR3 protein: CASSLANQETQYF
clone size: -; V gene: TRBV10-2; CDR3 protein: CASSTGTSGVETQYF
clone size: few; V gene: TRBV4-3; CDR3 protein: CASSQDLRGMVETQYF
clone size: many; V gene: TRBV7-9; CDR3 protein: CASTPAPATGELFF
clone size: -; V gene: TRBV4-1; CDR3 protein: CASSQVTRGPRYGYTF
clone size: few; V gene: TRBV29-1; CDR3 protein: CSVEPAGIEAFF
clone size: few; V gene: TRBV5-1; CDR3 protein: CASSLAWLDSYEQYF
clone size: many; V gene: TRBV7-9; CDR3 protein: CASSFPSGATSMNTEAFF
clone size: -; V gene: TRBV19; CDR3 protein: CASTNPHRGAYGYTF
clone size: -; V gene: TRBV6-5; CDR3 protein: CASSRVLAYNSPLHF
clone size: few; V gene: TRBV7-9; CDR3 protein: CASSSPWTGDTEAFF
clone size: few; V gene: TRBV4-1; CDR3 protein: CASSQDGTAGTDTQYF
clone size: few; V gene: TRBV15; CDR3 protein: CATSRGSGRTDTQYF
clone size: -; V gene: TRBV6-2/TRBV6-3; CDR3 protein: CASSSRSGSGANVLTF
clone size: many; V gene: TRBV4-3; CDR3 protein: CASSQSSGHTPFF